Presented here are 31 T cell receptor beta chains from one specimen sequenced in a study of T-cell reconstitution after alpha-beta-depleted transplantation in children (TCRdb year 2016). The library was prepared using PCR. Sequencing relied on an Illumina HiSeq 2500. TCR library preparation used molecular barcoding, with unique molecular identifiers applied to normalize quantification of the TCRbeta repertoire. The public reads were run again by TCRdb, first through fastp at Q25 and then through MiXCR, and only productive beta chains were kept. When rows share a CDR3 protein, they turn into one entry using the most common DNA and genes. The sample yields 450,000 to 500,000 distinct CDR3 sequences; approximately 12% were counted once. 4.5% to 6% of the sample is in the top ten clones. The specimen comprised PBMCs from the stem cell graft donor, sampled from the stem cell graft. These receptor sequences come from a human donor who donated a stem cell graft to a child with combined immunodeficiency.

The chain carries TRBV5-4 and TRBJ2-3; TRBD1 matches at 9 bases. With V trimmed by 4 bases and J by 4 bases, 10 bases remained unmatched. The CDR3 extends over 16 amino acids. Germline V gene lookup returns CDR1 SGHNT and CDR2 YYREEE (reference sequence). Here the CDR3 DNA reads TGTGCCAGCAGCCCTACCGGGACAGGGTTGTCAGATACGCAGTATTTT. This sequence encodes CASSPTGTGLSDTQYF.

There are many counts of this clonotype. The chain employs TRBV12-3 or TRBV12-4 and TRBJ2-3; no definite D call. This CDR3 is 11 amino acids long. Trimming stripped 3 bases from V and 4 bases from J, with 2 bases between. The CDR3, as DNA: TGTGCCAGCAGTTTGCCAGATACGCAGTATTTT. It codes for CASSLPDTQYF.

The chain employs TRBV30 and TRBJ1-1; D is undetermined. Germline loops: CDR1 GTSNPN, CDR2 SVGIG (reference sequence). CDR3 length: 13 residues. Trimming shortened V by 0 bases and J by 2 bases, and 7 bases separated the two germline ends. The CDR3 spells CAWSVQGNTEAFF. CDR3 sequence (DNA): TGTGCCTGGAGTGTACAAGGAAACACTGAAGCTTTCTTT.

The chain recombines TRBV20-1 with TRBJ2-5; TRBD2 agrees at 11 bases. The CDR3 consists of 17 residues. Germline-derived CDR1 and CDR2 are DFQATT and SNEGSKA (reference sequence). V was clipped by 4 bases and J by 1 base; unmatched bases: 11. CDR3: CSATGARLAGTQETQYF. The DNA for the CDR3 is TGCAGTGCTACGGGGGCGAGACTAGCGGGAACCCAAGAGACCCAGTACTTC.

CDR3: CASSLARIEQFF. The CDR3 DNA reads as TGTGCCAGCAGTTTAGCGCGAATCGAGCAGTTCTTC. The chain combines TRBV12-3 or TRBV12-4 with TRBJ2-1; D remains ambiguous. This CDR3 contains 12 residues. V was pared by 0 bases and J by 10 bases, with 7 bases between.

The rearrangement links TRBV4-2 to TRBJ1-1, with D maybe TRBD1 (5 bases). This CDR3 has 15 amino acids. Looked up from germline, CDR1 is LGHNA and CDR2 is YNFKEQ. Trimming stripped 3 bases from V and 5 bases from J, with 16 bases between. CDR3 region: CASSHPASDMTEAFF. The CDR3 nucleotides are TGTGCCAGCAGCCATCCCGCTTCGGACATGACTGAAGCTTTCTTT.

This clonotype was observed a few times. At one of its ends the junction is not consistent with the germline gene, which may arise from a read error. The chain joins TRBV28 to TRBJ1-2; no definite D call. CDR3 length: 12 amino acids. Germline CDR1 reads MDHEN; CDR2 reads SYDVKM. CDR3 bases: TGTGCCAGCAGTTTATGGACGGAAGGCTGCACCTTC. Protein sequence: CASSLWTEGCTF.

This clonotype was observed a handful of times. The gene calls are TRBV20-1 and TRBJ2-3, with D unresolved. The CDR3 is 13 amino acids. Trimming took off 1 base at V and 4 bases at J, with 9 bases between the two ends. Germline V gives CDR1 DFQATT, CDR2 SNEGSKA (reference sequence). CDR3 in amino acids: CSARGWSADTQYF. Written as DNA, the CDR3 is TGCAGTGCTAGAGGATGGTCCGCAGATACGCAGTATTTT.

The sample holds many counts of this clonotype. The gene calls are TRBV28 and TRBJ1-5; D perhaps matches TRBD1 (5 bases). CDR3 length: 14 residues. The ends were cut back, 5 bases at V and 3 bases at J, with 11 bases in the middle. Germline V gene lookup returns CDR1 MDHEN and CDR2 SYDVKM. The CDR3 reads CASSTQDINQPQHF. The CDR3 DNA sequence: TGTGCCAGCAGTACCCAGGACATCAATCAGCCCCAGCATTTT. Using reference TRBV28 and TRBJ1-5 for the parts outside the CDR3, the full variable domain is DVKVTQSSRYLVKRTGEKVFLECVQDMDHENMFWYRQDPGLGLRLIYFSYDVKMKEKGDIPEGYSVSREKKERFSLILESASTNQTSMYLCASSTQDINQPQHFGDGTRLSIL.

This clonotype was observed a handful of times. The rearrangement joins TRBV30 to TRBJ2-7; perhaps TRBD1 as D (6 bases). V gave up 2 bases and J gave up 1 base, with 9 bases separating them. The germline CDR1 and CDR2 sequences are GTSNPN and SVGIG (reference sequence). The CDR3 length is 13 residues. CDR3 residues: CAWSPGVSYEQYF. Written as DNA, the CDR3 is TGTGCCTGGAGTCCAGGGGTTTCCTACGAGCAGTACTTC.

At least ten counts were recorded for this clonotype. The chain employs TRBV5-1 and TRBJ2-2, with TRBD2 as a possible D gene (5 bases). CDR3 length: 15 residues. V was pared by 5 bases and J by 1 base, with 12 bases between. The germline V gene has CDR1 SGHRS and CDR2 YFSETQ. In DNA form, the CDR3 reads TGCGCCAGCAGTTCTGATCGGGGGAACACCGGGGAGCTGTTTTTT. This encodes CASSSDRGNTGELFF.

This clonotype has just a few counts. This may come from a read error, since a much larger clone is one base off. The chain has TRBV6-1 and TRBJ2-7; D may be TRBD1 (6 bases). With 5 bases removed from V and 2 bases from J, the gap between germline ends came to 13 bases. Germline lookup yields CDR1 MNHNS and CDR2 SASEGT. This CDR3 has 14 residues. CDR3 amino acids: CASSPRDTAYEQYF. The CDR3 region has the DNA TGTGCCAGCAGTCCCCGGGACACGGCCTACGAGCAGTACTTC.

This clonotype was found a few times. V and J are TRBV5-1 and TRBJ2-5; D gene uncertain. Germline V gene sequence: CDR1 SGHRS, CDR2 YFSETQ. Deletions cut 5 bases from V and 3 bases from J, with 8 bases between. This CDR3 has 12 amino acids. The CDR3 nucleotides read TGCGCCAGCAGTGGGCTGGAAGAGACCCAGTACTTC. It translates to CASSGLEETQYF.

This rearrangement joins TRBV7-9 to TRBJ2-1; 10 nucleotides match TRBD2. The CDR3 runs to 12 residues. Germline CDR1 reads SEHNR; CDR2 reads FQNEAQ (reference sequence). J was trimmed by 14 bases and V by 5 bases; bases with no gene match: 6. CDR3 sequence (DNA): TGTGCCAGCAGCATCCAAGCGGGAGGGAAGTTCTTC. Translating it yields CASSIQAGGKFF. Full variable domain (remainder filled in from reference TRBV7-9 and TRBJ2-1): DTGVSQNPRHKITKRGQNVTFRCDPISEHNRLYWYRQTLGQGPEFLTYFQNEAQLEKSRLLSDRFSAERPKGSFSTLEIQRTEQGDSAMYLCASSIQAGGKFFGPGTRLTVL.

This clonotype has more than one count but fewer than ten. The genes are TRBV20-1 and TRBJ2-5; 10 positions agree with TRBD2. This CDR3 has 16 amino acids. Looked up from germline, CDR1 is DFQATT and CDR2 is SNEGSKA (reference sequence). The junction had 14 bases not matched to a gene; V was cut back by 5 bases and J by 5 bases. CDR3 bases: TGCAGTGCTCGGAGTGGGAGCGGGGGGGCCTTCGAGACCCAGTACTTC. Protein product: CSARSGSGGAFETQYF.

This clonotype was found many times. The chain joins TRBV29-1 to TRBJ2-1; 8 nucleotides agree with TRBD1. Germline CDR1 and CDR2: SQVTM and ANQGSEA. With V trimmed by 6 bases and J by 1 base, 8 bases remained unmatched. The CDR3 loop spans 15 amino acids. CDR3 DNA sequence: TGCAGCGTCGTCAGGGGGCCCCCTTCCTACAATGAGCAGTTCTTC. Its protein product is CSVVRGPPSYNEQFF.

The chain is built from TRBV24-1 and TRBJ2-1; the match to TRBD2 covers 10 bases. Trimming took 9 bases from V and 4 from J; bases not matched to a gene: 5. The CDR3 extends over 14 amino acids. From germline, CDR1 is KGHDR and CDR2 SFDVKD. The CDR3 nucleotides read TGTGCCACCGGGAGCGGGAGGGCATACAATGAGCAGTTCTTC. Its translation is CATGSGRAYNEQFF.

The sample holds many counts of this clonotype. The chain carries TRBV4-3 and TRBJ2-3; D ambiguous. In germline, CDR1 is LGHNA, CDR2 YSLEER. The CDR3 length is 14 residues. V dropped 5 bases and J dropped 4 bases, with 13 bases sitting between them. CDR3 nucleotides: TGCGCCAGCAGCGTAATGGTGAAGGCAGATACGCAGTATTTT. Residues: CASSVMVKADTQYF.

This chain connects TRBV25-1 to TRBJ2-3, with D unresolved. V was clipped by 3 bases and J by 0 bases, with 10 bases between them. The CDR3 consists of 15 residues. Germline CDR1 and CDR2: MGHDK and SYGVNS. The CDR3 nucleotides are TGTGCCAGCAGTGAGCGTCTCCCTAGCACAGATACGCAGTATTTT. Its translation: CASSERLPSTDTQYF.

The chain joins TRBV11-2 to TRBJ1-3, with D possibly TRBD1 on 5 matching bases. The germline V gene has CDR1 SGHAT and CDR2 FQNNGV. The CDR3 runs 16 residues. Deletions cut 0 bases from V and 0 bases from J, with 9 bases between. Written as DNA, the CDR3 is TGTGCCAGCAGCTTAGATCCAGGGATCTCTGGAAACACCATATATTTT. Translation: CASSLDPGISGNTIYF.

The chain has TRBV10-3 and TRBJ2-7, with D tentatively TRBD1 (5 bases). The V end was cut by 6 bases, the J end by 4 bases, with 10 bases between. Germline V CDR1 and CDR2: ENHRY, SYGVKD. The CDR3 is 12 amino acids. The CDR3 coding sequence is TGTGCCATCAGCCCGACAGTTTACGAGCAGTACTTC. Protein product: CAISPTVYEQYF.

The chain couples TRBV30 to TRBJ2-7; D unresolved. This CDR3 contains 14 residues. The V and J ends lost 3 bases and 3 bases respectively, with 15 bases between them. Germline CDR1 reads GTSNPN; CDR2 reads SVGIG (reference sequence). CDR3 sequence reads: CAWSPMSYSYEQYF. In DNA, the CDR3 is TGTGCCTGGAGCCCCATGAGCTACAGCTACGAGCAGTACTTC. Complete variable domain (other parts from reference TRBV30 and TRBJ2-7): SQTIHQWPATLVQPVGSPLSLECTVEGTSNPNLYWYRQAAGRGLQLLFYSVGIGQISSEVPQNLSASRPQDRQFILSSKKLLLSDSGFYLCAWSPMSYSYEQYFGPGTRLTVT.

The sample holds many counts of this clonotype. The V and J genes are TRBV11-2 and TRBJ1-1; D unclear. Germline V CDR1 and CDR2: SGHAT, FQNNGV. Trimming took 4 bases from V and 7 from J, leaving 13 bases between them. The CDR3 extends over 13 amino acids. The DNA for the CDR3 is TGTGCCAGCAGCTGGGGAACAGAAGGTGAAGCTTTCTTT. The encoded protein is CASSWGTEGEAFF.

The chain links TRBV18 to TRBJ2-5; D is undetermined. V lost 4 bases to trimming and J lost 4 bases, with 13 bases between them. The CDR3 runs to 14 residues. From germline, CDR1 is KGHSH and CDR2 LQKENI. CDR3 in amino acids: CASSLQSDGETQYF. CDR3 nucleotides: TGTGCCAGCTCACTACAGAGCGATGGAGAGACCCAGTACTTC.

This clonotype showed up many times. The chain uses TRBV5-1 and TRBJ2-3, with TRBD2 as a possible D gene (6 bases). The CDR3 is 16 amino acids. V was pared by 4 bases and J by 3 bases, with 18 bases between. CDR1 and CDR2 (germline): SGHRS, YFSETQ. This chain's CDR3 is CASSPSWRGTTDTQYF. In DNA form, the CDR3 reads TGCGCCAGCAGCCCATCATGGAGGGGTACGACAGATACGCAGTATTTT.

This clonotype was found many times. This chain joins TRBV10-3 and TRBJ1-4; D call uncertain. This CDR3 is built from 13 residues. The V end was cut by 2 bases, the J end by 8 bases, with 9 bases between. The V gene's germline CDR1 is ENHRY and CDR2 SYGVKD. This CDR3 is CAISEVGGEKLFF. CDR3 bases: TGTGCCATCAGTGAGGTCGGTGGGGAAAAACTGTTTTTT.

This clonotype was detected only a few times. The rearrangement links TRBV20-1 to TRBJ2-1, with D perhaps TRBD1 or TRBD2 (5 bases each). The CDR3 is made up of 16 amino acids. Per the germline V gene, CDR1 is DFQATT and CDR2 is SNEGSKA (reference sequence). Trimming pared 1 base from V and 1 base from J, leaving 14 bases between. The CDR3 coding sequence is TGCAGTGCTAGAGTAAGCGCGAGGGGATCCTACAATGAGCAGTTCTTC. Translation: CSARVSARGSYNEQFF.

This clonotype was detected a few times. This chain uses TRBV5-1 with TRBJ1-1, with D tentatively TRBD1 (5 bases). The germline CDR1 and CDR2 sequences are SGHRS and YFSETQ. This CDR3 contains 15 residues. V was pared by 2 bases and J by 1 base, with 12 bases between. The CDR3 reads CASSLLRVPNTEAFF. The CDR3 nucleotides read TGCGCCAGCAGCTTACTCAGGGTTCCGAACACTGAAGCTTTCTTT.

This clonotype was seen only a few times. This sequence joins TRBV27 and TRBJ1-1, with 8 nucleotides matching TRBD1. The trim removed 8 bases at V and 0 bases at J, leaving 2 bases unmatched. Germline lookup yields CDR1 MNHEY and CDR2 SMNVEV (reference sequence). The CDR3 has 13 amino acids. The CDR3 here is CASGTGLNTEAFF. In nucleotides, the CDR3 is TGTGCCAGCGGGACAGGATTGAACACTGAAGCTTTCTTT.

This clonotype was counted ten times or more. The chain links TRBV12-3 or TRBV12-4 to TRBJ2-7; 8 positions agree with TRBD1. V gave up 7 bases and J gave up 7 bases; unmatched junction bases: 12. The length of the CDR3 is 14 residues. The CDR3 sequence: CASNAGTGTSEQYF. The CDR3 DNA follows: TGTGCCAGCAACGCCGGGACAGGAACTAGTGAGCAGTACTTC.

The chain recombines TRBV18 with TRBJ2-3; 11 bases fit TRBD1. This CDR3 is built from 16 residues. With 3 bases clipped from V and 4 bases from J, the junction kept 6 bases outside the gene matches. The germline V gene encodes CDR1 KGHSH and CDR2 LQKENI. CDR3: CASSPPGTGGSDTQYF. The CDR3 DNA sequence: TGTGCCAGCTCACCCCCCGGGACAGGGGGATCAGATACGCAGTATTTT. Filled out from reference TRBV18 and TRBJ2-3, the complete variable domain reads NAGVMQNPRHLVRRRGQEARLRCSPMKGHSHVYWYRQLPEEGLKFMVYLQKENIIDESGMPKERFSAEFPKEGPSILRIQQVVRGDSAAYFCASSPPGTGGSDTQYFGPGTRLTVL.